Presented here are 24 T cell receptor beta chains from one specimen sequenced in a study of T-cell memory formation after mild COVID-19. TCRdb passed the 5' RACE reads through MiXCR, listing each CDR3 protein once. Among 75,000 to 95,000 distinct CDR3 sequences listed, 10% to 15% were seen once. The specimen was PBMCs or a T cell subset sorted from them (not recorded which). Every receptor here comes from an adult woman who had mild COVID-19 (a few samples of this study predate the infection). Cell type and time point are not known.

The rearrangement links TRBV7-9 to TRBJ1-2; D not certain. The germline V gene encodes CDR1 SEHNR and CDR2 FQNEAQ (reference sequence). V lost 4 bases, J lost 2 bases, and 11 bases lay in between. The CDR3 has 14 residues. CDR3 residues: CASSSHDKNYGYTF. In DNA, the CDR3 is TGTGCCAGCAGCTCCCATGACAAGAACTATGGCTACACCTTC.

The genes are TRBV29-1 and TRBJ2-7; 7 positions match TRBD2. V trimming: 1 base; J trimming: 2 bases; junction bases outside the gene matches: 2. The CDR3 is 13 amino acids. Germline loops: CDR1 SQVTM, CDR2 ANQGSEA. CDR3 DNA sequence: TGCAGCGTTGAAGGGGGGGGAACCTACGAGCAGTACTTC. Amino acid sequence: CSVEGGGTYEQYF.

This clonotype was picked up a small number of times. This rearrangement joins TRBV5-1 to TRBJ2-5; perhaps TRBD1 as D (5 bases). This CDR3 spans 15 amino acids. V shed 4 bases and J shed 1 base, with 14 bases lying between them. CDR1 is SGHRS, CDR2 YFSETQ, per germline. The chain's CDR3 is CASSPRRQFQETQYF. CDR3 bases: TGCGCCAGCAGCCCACGCAGACAGTTCCAAGAGACCCAGTACTTC. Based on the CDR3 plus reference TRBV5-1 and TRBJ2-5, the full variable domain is KAGVTQTPRYLIKTRGQQVTLSCSPISGHRSVSWYQQTPGQGLQFLFEYFSETQRNKGNFPGRFSGRQFSNSRSEMNVSTLELGDSALYLCASSPRRQFQETQYFGPGTRLLVL.

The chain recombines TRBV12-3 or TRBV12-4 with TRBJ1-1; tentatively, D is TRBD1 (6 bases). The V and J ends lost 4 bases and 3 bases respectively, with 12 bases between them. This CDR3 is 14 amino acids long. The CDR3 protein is CASSSGGWDTEAFF. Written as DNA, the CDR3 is TGTGCCAGCAGTTCCGGGGGCTGGGACACTGAAGCTTTCTTT.

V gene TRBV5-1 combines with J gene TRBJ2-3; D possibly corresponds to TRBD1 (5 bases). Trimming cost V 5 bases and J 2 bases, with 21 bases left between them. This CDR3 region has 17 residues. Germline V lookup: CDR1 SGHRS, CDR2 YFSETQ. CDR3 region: CASRGKERLDNTDTQYF. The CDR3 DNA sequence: TGCGCCAGCAGGGGAAAGGAGCGCTTGGACAACACAGATACGCAGTATTTT.

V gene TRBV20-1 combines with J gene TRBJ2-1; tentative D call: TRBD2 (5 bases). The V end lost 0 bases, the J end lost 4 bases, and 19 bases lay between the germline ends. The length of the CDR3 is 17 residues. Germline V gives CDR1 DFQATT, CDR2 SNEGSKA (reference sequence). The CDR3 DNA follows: TGCAGTGCTAGAGATCAGGACTCCTCCGGGGTATACAATGAGCAGTTCTTC. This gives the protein CSARDQDSSGVYNEQFF.

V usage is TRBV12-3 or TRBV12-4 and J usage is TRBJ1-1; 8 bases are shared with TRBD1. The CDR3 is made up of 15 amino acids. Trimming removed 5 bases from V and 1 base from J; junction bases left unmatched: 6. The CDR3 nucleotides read TGTGCCAGCAGTCTCCCGACAGGGGAGAACACTGAAGCTTTCTTT. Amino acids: CASSLPTGENTEAFF.

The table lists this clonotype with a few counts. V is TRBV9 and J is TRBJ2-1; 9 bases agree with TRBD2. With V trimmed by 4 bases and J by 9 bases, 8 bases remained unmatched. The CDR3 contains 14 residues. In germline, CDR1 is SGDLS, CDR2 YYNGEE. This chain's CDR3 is CASSLGSGSAEQFF. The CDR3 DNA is TGTGCCAGCAGCCTGGGTAGCGGGAGCGCTGAGCAGTTCTTC.

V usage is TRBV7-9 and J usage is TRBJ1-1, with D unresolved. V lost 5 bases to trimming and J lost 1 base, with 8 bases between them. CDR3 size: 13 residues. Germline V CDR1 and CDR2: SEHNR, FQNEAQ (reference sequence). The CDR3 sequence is CASSPSPNTEAFF. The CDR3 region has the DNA TGTGCCAGCAGCCCTTCTCCGAACACTGAAGCTTTCTTT. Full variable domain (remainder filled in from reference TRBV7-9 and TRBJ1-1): DTGVSQNPRHKITKRGQNVTFRCDPISEHNRLYWYRQTLGQGPEFLTYFQNEAQLEKSRLLSDRFSAERPKGSFSTLEIQRTEQGDSAMYLCASSPSPNTEAFFGQGTRLTVV.

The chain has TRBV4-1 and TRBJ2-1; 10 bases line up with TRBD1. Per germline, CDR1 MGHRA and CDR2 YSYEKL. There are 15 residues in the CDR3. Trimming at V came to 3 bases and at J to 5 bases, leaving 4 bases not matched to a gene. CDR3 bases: TGCGCCAGCAGCCAGTATGGGACAGGGGACAATGAGCAGTTCTTC. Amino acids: CASSQYGTGDNEQFF.

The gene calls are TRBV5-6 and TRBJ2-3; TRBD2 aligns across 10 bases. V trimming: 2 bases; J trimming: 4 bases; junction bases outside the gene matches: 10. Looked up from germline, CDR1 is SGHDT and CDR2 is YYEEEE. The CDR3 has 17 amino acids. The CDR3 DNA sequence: TGTGCCAGCAGCTTCTCGGTGGCTAGCGGGGGTCCAGATACGCAGTATTTT. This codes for CASSFSVASGGPDTQYF.

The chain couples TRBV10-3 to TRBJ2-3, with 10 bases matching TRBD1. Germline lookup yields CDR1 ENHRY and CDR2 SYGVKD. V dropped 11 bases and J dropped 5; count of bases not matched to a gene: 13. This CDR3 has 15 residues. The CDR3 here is CAVESGDRGGDTQYF. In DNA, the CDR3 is TGTGCCGTAGAATCAGGGGACAGGGGTGGAGATACGCAGTATTTT.

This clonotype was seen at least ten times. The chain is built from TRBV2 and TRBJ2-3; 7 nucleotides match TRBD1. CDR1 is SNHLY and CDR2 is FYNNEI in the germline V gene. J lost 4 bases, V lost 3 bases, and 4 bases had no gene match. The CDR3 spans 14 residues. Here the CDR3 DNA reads TGTGCCAGCAGTGAGCAGGGGGTGGCAGATACGCAGTATTTT. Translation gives CASSEQGVADTQYF. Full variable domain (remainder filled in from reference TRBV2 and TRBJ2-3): EPEVTQTPSHQVTQMGQEVILRCVPISNHLYFYWYRQILGQKVEFLVSFYNNEISEKSEIFDDQFSVERPDGSNFTLKIRSTKLEDSAMYFCASSEQGVADTQYFGPGTRLTVL.

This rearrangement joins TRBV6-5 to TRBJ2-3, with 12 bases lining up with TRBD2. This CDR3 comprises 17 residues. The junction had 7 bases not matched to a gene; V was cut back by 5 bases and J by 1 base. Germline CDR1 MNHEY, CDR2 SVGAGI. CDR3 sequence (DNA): TGTGCCAGCAGTCGACTAGCGGGAGTCTCTGGCACAGATACGCAGTATTTT. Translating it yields CASSRLAGVSGTDTQYF.

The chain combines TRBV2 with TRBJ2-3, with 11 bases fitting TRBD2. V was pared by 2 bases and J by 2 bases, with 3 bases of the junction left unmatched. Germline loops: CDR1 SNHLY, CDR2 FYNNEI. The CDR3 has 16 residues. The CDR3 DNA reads TGTGCCAGCAGTGAACGACTAGCGGGGATCACAGATACGCAGTATTTT. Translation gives CASSERLAGITDTQYF.

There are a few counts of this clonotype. The CDR3 region has the DNA TGTGCCAGCAGCCAGGGCGGGGGGGCTCATGAGCAGTTCTTC. Its translation is CASSQGGGAHEQFF. The V call is TRBV7-9, the J call TRBJ2-1, with 9 nucleotides matching TRBD2. The trim removed 5 bases at V and 8 bases at J, leaving 7 bases unmatched. The CDR3 covers 14 residues. CDR1 is SEHNR, CDR2 FQNEAQ, per germline (reference sequence). Combining the CDR3 with reference TRBV7-9 and TRBJ2-1 gives the whole variable domain DTGVSQNPRHKITKRGQNVTFRCDPISEHNRLYWYRQTLGQGPEFLTYFQNEAQLEKSRLLSDRFSAERPKGSFSTLEIQRTEQGDSAMYLCASSQGGGAHEQFFGPGTRLTVL.

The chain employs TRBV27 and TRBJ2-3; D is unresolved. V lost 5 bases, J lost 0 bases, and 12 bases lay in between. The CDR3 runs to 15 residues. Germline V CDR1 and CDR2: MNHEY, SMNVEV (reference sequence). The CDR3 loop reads CASSRLGPSTDTQYF. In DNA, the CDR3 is TGTGCCAGCAGTCGTTTAGGGCCTAGCACAGATACGCAGTATTTT.

CDR3 nucleotide sequence: TGTGCCAGCAGTTTCTACGGGAGGGAGACCCAGTACTTC. It specifies CASSFYGRETQYF. The chain links TRBV27 to TRBJ2-5; 7 nucleotides line up with TRBD2. The CDR3 consists of 13 residues. V was pared by 3 bases and J by 5 bases, with 3 bases of the junction left unmatched. Germline V gene sequence: CDR1 MNHEY, CDR2 SMNVEV (reference sequence).

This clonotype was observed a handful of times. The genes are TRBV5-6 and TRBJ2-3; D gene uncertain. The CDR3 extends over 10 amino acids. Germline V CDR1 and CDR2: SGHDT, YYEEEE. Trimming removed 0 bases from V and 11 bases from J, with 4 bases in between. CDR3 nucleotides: TGTGCCAGCAGCTTGGTGGGGCAGTATTTT. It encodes CASSLVGQYF.

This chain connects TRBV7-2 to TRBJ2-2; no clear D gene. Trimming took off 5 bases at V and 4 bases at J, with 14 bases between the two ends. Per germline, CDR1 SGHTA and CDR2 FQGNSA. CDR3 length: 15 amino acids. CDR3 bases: TGTGCCAGCAGCCTCTTTGAGGAGTTCACCGGGGAGCTGTTTTTT. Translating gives CASSLFEEFTGELFF.

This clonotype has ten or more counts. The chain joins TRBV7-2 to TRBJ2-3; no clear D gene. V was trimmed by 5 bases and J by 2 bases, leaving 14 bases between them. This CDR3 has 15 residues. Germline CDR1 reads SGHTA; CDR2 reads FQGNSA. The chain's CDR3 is CASSVTEFDTDTQYF. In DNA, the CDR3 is TGTGCCAGCAGCGTCACGGAATTTGACACAGATACGCAGTATTTT.

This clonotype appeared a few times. CDR3 in DNA: TGTGCCAGCAGCGTAGGGGTACAGAACACTGAAGCTTTCTTT. Translation: CASSVGVQNTEAFF. This chain links TRBV9 with TRBJ1-1; D unclear. CDR1 SGDLS and CDR2 YYNGEE come from the germline V gene. Trimming removed 0 bases from V and 1 base from J, with 7 bases in between. The CDR3 loop spans 14 amino acids.

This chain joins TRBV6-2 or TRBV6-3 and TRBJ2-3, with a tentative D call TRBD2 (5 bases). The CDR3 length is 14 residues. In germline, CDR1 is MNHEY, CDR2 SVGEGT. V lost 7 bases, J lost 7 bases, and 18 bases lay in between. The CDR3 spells CASNPGITAYTQYF. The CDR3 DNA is TGTGCCAGCAATCCGGGAATAACGGCGTATACGCAGTATTTT.

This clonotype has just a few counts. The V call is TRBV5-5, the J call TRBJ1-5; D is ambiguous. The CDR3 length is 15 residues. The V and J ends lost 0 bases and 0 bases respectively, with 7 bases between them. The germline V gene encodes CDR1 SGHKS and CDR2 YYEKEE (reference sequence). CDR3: CASSLGTYSNQPQHF. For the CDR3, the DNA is TGTGCCAGCAGCTTGGGGACCTATAGCAATCAGCCCCAGCATTTT.